These T cell receptor beta chains were read from a single sample in a study of CD8+ T cells in alopecia areata. Assay: immunoSEQ multiplex PCR; the TCRdb copy retains only in-frame clones and omits some. The repertoire has 90,000 to 150,000 clones, about two fifths of them found once; the top ten carry 3% to 3.5%. Sequencing used CD4+ T cells sorted from blood. Receptors were obtained from a human donor with alopecia areata. CDR3s include the opening cysteine and the closing phenylalanine or tryptophan.

V gene	CDR3 protein
TRBV27	CASSFSGSSYEQYF
TRBV19	CASSMQIPTGELFF
TRBV29-1	CSARQGASSNYGYTF
TRBV28	CASSLSDRGYYF
TRBV9	CASSVRDLDTDTQYF
TRBV30	CAWTSGAPRGTQYF
TRBV5-1	CASSRPGQGRNTEAFF
TRBV25-1	CASSDSGGADTQYF
TRBV5-6	CASSLGARGGPPEQYF
TRBV7-2	CASSPGPEETQYF
TRBV28	CASSLGQSTDTQYF
TRBV5-1	CASSFGTALTDTQYF
TRBV2	CASSEWGQGNQPQHF
TRBV29-1	CSGDLGTSGIVQFF
TRBV29-1	CSALKTSGSNNEQFF
TRBV9	CASSGSGGAYNEQFF
TRBV5-1	CASSIWSSGQFNEQFF
TRBV29-1	CTYRGGWADTQYF
TRBV2	CASGLAGVQETQYF
TRBV4-3	CASSPAGRTGTDTQYF
TRBV5-1	CASSPGTASMNTEAFF
TRBV19	CASSIGFESSGANVLTF
TRBV5-1	CASSFGGEQFF